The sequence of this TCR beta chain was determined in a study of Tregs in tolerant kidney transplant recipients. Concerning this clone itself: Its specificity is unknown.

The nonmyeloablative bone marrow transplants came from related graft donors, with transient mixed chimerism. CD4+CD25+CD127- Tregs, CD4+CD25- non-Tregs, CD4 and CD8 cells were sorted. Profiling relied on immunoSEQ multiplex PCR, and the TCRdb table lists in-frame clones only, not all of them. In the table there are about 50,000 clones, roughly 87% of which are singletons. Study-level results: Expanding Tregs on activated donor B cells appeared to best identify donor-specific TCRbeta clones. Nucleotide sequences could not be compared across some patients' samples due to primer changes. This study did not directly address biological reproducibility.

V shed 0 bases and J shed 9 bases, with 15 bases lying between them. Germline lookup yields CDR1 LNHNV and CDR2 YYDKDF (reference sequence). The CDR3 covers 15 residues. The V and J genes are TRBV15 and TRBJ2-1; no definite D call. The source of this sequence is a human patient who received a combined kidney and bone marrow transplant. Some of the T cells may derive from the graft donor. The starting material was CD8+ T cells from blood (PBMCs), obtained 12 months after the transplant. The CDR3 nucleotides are TGTGCCACCAGCAGAGATCATATAGGATGGGCTGAGCAGTTCTTC. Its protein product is CATSRDHIGWAEQFF.